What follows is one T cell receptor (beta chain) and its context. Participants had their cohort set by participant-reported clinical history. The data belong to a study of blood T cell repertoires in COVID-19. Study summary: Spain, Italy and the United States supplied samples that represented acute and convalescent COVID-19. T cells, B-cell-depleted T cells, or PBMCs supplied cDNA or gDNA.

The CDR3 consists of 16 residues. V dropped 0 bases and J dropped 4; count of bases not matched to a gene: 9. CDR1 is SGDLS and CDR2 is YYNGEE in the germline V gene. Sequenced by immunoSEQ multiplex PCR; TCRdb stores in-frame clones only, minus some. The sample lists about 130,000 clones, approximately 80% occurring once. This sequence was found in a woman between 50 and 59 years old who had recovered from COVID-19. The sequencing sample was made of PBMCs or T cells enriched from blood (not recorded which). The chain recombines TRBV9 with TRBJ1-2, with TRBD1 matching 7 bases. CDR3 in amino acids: CASSVEFKGAGYGYTF. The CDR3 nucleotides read TGTGCCAGCAGCGTAGAATTCAAGGGGGCAGGCTATGGCTACACCTTC.